Presented here are 5 T cell receptor beta chains from one specimen sequenced in a study of blood T cells in healthy people across ages. Together with a sample-barcoded 5' primer, a J-beta primer mix was included in a second PCR lasting about 7 to 11 cycles. One entry per CDR3 protein results from TCRdb running MiXCR on the 5' RACE reads. This table holds about 1,400,000 distinct CDR3 sequences, around 59% found once. Source material: blood. The receptors come from a man between 18 and 35 years old in good health.

This clonotype was counted only a few times. The CDR3 region is CASSLSPGWDGSGANVLTF. In DNA, the CDR3 is TGTGCCAGCAGCTTATCTCCCGGGTGGGACGGCTCTGGGGCCAACGTCCTGACTTTC. The chain links TRBV7-9 to TRBJ2-6; D could derive from TRBD1 or TRBD2 (5 bases each). The ends were cut back, 2 bases at V and 0 bases at J, with 17 bases in the middle. The CDR3 covers 19 residues. CDR1 is SEHNR, CDR2 FQNEAQ, per germline (reference sequence).

This clonotype was counted once. This sequence joins TRBV20-1 and TRBJ2-1; D gene unclear. The CDR3 totals 14 residues. CDR1 DFQATT and CDR2 SNEGSKA come from the germline V gene (reference sequence). The V and J ends lost 1 base and 4 bases respectively, with 11 bases between them. The CDR3 nucleotides are TGCAGTGCTAGAGGGATCGGGCTTTACAATGAGCAGTTCTTC. Translating it yields CSARGIGLYNEQFF.

This chain links TRBV5-6 with TRBJ1-4; D uncertain. The CDR3 sequence is 13 residues long. V lost 0 bases and J 8 bases, leaving 8 bases between the germline ends. Germline loops: CDR1 SGHDT, CDR2 YYEEEE. CDR3 loop: CASSLGAVEKLFF. The DNA for the CDR3 is TGTGCCAGCAGCTTGGGAGCAGTCGAAAAACTGTTTTTT.

The CDR3 sequence: CASSFSNGEDEQYF. CDR3 DNA: TGTGCCAGCAGCTTCAGTAACGGGGAGGACGAGCAGTACTTC. This chain connects TRBV7-9 to TRBJ2-7, with D perhaps matching TRBD2 (6 bases). The CDR3 length is 14 residues. Germline CDR1 reads SEHNR; CDR2 reads FQNEAQ (reference sequence). V lost 3 bases, J lost 5 bases, and 14 bases lay in between.

The V call is TRBV7-9, the J call TRBJ1-1; the match to TRBD1 covers 8 bases. With V trimmed by 0 bases and J by 4 bases, 1 base remained unmatched. The V gene's germline CDR1 is SEHNR and CDR2 FQNEAQ (reference sequence). The CDR3 runs 14 residues. DNA for the CDR3: TGTGCCAGCAGCTTAGCTGGGACAGGCACTGAAGCTTTCTTT. Its translation is CASSLAGTGTEAFF.